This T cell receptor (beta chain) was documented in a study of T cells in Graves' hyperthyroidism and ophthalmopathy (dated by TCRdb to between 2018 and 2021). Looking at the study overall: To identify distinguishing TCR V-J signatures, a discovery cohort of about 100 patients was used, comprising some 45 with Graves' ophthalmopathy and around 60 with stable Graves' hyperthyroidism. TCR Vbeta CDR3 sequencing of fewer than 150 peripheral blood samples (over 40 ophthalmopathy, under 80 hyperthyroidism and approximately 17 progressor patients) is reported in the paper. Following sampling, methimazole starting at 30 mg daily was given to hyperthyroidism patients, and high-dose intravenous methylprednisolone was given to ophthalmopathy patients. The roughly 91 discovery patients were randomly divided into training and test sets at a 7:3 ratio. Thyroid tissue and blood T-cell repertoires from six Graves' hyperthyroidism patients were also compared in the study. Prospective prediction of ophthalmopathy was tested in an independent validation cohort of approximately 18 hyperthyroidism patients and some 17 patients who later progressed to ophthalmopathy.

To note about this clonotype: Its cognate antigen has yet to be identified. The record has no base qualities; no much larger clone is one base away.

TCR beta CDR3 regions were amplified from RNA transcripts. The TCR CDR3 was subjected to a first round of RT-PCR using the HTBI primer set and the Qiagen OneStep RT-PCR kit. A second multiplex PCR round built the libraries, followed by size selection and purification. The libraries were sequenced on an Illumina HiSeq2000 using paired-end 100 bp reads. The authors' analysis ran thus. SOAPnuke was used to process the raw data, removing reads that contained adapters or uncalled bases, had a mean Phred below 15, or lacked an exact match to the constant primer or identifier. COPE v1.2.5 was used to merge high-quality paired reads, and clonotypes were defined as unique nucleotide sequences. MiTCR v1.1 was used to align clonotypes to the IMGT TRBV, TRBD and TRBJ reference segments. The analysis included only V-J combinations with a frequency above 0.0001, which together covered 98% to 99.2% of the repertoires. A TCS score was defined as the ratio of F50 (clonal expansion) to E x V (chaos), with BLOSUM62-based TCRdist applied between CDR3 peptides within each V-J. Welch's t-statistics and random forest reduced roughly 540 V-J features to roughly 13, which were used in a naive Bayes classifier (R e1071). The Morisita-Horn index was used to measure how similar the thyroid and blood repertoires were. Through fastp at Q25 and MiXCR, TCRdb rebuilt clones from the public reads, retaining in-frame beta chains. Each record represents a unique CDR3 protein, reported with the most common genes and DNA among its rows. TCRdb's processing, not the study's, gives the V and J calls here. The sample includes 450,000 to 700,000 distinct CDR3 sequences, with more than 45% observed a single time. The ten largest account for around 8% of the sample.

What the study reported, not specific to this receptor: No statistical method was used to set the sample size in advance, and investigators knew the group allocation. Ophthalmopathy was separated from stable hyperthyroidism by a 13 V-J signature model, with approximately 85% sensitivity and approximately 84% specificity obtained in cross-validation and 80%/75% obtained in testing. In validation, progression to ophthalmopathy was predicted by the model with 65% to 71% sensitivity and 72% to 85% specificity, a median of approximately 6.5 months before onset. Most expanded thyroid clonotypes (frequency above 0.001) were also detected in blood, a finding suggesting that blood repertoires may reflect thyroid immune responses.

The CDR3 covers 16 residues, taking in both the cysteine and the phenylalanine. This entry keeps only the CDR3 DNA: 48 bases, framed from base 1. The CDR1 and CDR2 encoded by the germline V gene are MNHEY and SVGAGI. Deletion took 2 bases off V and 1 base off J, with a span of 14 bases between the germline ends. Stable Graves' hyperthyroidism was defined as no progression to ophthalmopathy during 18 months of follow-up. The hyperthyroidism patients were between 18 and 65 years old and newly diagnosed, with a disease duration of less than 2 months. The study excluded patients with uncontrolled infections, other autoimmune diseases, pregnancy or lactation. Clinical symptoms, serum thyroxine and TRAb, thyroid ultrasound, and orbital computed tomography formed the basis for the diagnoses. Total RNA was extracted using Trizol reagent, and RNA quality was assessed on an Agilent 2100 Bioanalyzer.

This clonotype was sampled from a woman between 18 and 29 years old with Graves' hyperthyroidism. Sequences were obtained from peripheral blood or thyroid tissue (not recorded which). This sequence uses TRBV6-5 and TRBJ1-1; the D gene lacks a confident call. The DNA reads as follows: TGTGCCAGCAGTTACGAGGCCGGGGAGGGGAACACTGAAGCTTTCTTT. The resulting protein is CASSYEAGEGNTEAFF.